This TCR beta chain was sequenced during a study of CD8 T cells in ankylosing spondylitis. Study outcomes and limitations: Relatively rare in peripheral blood, disease-linked clones were also CD8+. Reported data indicate significant enrichment of disease-linked clones within matched ankylosing spondylitis synovial fluid. Existing reports had already noted some motif variants in reactive arthritis synovial fluid and blood. Ankylosing spondylitis blood appeared to carry a characteristic TCR beta motif of roughly 8 highly homologous variants.

This clonotype was recorded at least ten times. The antigen is unknown. J was trimmed by 1 base and V by 3 bases; bases with no gene match: 3. CDR3 length: 15 amino acids. 5'-RACE, quantitative and with molecular barcodes, yielded the TCR beta libraries. MiXCR, run by TCRdb on the 5' RACE reads, gives a single entry per CDR3 protein. The repertoire holds roughly 700,000 distinct CDR3 sequences, with roughly 19% as singletons. The sequence derives from a male donor with ankylosing spondylitis. This chain joins TRBV12-3 or TRBV12-4 and TRBJ1-3; 7 bases match TRBD1. The sequencing sample was made of blood, either unsorted or a sorted T cell fraction (not recorded which). The CDR3: CASSFKGASGNTIYF. The CDR3 DNA sequence: TGTGCCAGCAGTTTTAAGGGGGCATCTGGAAACACCATATATTTT.